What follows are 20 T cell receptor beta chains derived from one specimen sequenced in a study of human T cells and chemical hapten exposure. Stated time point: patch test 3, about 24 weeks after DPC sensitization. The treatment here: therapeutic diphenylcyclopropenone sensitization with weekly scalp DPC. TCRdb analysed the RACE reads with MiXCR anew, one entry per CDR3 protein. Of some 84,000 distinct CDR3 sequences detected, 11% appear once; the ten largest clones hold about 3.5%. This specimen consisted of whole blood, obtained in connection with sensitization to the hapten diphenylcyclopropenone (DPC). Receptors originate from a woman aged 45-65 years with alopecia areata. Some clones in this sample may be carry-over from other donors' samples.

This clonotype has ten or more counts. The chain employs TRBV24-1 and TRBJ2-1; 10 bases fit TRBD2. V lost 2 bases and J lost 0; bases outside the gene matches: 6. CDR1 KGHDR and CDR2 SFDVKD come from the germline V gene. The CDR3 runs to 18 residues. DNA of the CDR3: TGTGCCACCAGTGATTCCGGGACTAGCGTTGACTCCTACAATGAGCAGTTCTTC. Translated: CATSDSGTSVDSYNEQFF.

The CDR3 bases are TGTGCCAGCAGCGTGGGTAGCCCAGATACGCAGTATTTT. Its translation: CASSVGSPDTQYF. J is TRBJ2-3 and V is TRBV9; D remains unclear. The V end was cut by 2 bases, the J end by 4 bases, with 8 bases between. The CDR3 is 13 amino acids. Per the germline V gene, CDR1 is SGDLS and CDR2 is YYNGEE.

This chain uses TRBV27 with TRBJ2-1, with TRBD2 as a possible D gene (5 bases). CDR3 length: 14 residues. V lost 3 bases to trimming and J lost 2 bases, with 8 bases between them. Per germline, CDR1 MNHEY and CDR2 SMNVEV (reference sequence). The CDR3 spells CASSFGKTYNEQFF. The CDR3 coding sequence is TGTGCCAGCAGTTTCGGGAAAACCTACAATGAGCAGTTCTTC.

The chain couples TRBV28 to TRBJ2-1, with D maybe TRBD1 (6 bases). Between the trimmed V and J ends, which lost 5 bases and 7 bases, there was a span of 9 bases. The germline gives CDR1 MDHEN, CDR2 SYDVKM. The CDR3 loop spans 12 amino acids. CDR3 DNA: TGTGCCAGCAGTAACAGGGAAAATGAGCAGTTCTTC. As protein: CASSNRENEQFF.

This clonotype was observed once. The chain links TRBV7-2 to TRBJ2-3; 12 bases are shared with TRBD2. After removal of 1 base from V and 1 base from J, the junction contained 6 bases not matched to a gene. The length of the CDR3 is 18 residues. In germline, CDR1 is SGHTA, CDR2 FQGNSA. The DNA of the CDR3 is TGTGCCAGCAGCTTAGATGACCTAGCGGGAGGGGGCACAGATACGCAGTATTTT. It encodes CASSLDDLAGGGTDTQYF.

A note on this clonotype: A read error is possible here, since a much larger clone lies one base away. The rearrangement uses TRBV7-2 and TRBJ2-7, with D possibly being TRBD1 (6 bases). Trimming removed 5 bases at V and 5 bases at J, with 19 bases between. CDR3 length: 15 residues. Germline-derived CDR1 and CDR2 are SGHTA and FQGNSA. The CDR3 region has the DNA TGTGCCAGCAGCGTCTCTCCCGGGACAACCCACGAGCAGTACTTC. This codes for CASSVSPGTTHEQYF.

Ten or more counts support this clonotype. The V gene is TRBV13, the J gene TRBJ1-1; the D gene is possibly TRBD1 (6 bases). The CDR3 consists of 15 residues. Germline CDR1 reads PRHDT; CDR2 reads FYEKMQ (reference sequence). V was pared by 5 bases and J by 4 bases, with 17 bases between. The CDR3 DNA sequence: TGTGCCAGCAGCAATTGGGGGGGCCTCAGCACTGAAGCTTTCTTT. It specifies CASSNWGGLSTEAFF.

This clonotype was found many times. CDR3 nucleotides: TGTGCCAGCAGGCTAACCCCAGGGTCCGGGGCCAACGTCCTGACTTTC. Protein: CASRLTPGSGANVLTF. The V call is TRBV9, the J call TRBJ2-6; tentative D call: TRBD1 (5 bases). CDR1 and CDR2 from the germline V gene are SGDLS and YYNGEE. This CDR3 is built from 16 residues. Trimming cost V 5 bases and J 4 bases, with 16 bases left between them.

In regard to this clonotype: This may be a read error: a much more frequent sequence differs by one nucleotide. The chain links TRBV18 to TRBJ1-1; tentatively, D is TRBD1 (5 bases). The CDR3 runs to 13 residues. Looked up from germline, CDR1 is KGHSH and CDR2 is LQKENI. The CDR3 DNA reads TGTGCCAGCTCATCGACCCGGGGGACTGAAGCTTTATTT. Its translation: CASSSTRGTEALF.

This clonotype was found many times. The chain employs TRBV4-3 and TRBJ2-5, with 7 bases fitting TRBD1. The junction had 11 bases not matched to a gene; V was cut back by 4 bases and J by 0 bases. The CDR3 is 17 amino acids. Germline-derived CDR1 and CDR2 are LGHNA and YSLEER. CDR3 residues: CASSPGTAWGNQETQYF. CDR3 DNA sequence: TGCGCCAGCAGCCCAGGGACAGCTTGGGGAAACCAAGAGACCCAGTACTTC.

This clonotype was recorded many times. The CDR3 sequence is CASSYGHQPQHF. CDR3 DNA sequence: TGTGCCAGCAGTTACGGGCATCAGCCCCAGCATTTT. The rearrangement links TRBV6-2 or TRBV6-3 to TRBJ1-5; D is unclear. Trimming left V 2 bases short and J 5 bases short, with 4 bases between. The germline CDR1 and CDR2 sequences are MNHEY and SVGEGT. The CDR3 sequence is 12 residues long.

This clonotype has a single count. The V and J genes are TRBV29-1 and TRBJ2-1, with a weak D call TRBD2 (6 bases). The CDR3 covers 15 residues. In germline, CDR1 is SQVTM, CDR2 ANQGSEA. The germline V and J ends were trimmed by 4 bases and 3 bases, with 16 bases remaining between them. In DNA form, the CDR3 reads TGCAGCGTTGGGATAGCGGTCCAGATCTACAATGAGCAGTTCTTC. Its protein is CSVGIAVQIYNEQFF.

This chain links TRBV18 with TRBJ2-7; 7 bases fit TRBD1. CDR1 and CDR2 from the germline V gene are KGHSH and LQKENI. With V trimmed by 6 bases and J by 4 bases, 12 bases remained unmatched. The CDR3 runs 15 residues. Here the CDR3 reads CASSPYRGEVYEQYF. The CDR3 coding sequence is TGTGCCAGCTCGCCCTACAGGGGAGAAGTTTACGAGCAGTACTTC. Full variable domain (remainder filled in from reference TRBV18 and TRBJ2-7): NAGVMQNPRHLVRRRGQEARLRCSPMKGHSHVYWYRQLPEEGLKFMVYLQKENIIDESGMPKERFSAEFPKEGPSILRIQQVVRGDSAAYFCASSPYRGEVYEQYFGPGTRLTVT.

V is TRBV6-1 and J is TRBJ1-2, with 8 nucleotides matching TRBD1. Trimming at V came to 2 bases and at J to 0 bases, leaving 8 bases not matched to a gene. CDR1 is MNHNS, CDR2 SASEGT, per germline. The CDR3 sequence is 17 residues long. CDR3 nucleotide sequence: TGTGCCAGCAGTGAACCCTGGACAGGGCGAGCTAACTATGGCTACACCTTC. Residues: CASSEPWTGRANYGYTF.

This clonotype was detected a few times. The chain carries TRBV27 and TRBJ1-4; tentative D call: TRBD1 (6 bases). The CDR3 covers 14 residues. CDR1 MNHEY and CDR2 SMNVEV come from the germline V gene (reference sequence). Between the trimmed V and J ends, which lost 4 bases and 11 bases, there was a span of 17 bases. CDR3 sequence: CASSSSGTPKKLFF. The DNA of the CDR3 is TGTGCCAGCAGTTCGTCCGGGACACCTAAGAAACTGTTTTTT.

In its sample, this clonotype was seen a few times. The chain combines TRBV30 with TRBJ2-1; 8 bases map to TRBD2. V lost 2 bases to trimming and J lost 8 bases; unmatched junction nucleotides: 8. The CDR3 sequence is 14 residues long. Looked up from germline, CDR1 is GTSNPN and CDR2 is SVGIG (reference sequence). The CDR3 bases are TGTGCCTGGAGTTATGGGCGGGAGGCGGATGAGCAGTTCTTC. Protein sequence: CAWSYGREADEQFF.

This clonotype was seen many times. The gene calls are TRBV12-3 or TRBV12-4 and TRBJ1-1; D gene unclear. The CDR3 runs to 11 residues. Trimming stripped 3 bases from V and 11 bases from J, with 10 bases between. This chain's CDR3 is CASSFGGWAFF. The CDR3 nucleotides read TGTGCCAGCAGTTTTGGCGGATGGGCTTTCTTT.

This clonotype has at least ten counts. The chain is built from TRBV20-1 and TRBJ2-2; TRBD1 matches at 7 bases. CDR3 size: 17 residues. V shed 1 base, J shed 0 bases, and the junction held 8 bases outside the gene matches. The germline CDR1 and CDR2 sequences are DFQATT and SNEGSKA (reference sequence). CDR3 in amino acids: CSARVVRQGANTGELFF. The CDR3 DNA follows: TGCAGTGCTAGAGTCGTCCGGCAGGGGGCGAACACCGGGGAGCTGTTTTTT.

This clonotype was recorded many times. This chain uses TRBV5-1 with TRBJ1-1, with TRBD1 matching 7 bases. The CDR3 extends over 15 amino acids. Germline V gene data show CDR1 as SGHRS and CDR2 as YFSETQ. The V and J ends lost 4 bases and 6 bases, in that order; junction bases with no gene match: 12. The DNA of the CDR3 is TGCGCCAGCAGCCCCGGGAGGGGGCTCAGCGCTGAAGCTTTCTTT. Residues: CASSPGRGLSAEAFF.

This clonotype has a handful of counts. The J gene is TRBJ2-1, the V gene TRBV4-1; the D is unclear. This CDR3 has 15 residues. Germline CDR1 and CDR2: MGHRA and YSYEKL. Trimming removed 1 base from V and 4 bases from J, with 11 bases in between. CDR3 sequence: CASSQVVGSYNEQFF. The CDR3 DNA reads TGCGCCAGCAGCCAAGTGGTGGGGTCTTACAATGAGCAGTTCTTC.